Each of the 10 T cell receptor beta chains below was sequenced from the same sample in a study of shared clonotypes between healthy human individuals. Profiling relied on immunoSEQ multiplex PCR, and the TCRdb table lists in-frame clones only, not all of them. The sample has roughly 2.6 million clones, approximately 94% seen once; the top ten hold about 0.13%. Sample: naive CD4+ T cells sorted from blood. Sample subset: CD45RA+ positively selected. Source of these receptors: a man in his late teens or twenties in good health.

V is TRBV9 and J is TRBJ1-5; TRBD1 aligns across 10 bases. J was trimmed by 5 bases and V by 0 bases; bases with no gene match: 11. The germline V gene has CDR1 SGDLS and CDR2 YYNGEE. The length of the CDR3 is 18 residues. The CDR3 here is CASSVDFCDRGLDQPQHF. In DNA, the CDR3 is TGTGCCAGCAGCGTAGATTTCTGTGACAGGGGGCTCGATCAGCCCCAGCATTTT.

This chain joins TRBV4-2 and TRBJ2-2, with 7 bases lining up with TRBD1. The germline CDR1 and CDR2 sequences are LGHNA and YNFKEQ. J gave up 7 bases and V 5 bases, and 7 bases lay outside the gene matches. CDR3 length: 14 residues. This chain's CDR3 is CASSREGAIGELFF. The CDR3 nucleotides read TGTGCCAGCAGCAGAGAGGGGGCCATCGGGGAGCTGTTTTTT.

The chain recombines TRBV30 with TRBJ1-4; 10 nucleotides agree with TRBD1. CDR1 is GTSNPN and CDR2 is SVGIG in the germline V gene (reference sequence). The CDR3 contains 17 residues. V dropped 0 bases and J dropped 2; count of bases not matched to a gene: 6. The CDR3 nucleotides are TGTGCCTGGAGTGTAAAGACAGGGGGCCTGACTAATGAAAAACTGTTTTTT. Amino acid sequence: CAWSVKTGGLTNEKLFF.

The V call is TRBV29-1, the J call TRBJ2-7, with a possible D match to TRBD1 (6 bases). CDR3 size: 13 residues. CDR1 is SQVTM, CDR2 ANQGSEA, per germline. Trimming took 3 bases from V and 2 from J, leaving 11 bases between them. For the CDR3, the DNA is TGCAGCGTTGATCGAACAGGGACCTACGAGCAGTACTTC. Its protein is CSVDRTGTYEQYF.

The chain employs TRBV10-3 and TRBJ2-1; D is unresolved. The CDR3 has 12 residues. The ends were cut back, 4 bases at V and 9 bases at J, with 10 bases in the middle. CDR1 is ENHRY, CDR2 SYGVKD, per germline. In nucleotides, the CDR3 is TGTGCCATCAGTGTGGGGTACGGTGAGCAGTTCTTC. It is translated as CAISVGYGEQFF.

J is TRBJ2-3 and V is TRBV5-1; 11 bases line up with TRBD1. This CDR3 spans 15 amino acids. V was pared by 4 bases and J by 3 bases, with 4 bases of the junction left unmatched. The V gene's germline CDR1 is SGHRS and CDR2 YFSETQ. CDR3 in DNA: TGCGCCAGCAGCACGGGACAGGGGGTGACAGATACGCAGTATTTT. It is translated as CASSTGQGVTDTQYF.

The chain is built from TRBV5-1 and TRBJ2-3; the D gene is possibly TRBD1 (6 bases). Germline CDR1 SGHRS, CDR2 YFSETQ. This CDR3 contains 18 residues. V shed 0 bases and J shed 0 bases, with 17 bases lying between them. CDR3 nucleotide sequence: TGCGCCAGCAGCTTGGCGTTCGGGACACCGACTAGCACAGATACGCAGTATTTT. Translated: CASSLAFGTPTSTDTQYF.

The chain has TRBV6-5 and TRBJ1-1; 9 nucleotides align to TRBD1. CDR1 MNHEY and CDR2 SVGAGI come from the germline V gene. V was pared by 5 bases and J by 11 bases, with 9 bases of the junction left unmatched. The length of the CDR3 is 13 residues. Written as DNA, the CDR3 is TGTGCCAGCAGTAACCGGGGACAGGGTCTTGCTTTCTTT. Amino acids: CASSNRGQGLAFF.

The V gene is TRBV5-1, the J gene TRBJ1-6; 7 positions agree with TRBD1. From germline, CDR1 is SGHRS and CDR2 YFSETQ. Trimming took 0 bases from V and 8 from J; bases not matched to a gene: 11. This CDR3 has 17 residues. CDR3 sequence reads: CASSLGYRGQLDSPLHF. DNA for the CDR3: TGCGCCAGCAGCTTGGGGTACAGGGGACAACTAGATTCACCCCTCCACTTT.

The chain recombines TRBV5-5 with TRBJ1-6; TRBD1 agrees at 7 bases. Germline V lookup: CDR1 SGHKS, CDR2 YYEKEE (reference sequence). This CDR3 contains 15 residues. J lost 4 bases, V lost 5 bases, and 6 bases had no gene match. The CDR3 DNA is TGTGCCAGCAGTCTCCCAGGGGGTTATAATTCACCCCTCCACTTT. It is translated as CASSLPGGYNSPLHF.